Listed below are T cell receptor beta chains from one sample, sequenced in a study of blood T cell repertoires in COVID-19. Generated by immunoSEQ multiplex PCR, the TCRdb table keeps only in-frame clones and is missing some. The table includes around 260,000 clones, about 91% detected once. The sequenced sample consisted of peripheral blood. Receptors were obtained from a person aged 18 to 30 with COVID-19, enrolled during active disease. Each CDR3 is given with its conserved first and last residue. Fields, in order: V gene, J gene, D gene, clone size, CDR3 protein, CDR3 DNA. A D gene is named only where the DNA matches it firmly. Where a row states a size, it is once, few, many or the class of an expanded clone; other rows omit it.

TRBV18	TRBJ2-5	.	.	CASSLRTTETQYF	TGTGCCAGCTCACTCCGGACTACAGAGACCCAGTACTTC
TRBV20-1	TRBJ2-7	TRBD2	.	CSASVGRGTYEQYF	TGCAGTGCTAGTGTGGGGCGGGGGACCTACGAGCAGTACTTC
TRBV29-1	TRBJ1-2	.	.	CSVPYQGGYTF	TGCAGCGTTCCTTATCAGGGAGGCTACACCTTC
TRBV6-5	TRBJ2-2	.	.	CASSTGPSQGELFF	TGTGCCAGCAGCACTGGGCCCTCCCAAGGGGAGCTGTTTTTT
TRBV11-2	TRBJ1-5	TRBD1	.	CASSLVTGGNQPQHF	TGTGCCAGCAGCTTAGTGACAGGGGGCAATCAGCCCCAGCATTTT
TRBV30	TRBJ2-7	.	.	CAWSAGIGVEQYF	TGTGCCTGGAGTGCCGGGATTGGCGTGGAGCAGTACTTC
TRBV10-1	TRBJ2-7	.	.	CASSLRAWDCLNHRENYEQYF	TGCGCCAGCAGTCTCCGGGCCTGGGATTGTTTGAATCATCGGGAGAATTACGAGCAGTACTTC
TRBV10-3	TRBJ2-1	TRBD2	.	CAISESGSGEQFF	TGTGCCATCAGTGAGTCGGGTAGCGGGGAGCAGTTCTTC
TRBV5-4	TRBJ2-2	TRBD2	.	CASSPSAHGRRTGELFF	TGTGCCAGCAGCCCCTCGGCTCACGGGAGGAGGACCGGGGAGCTGTTTTTT
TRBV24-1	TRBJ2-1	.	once	CATSDLLAEEQFF	TGTGCCACCAGTGATTTGCTTGCCGAGGAGCAGTTCTTC
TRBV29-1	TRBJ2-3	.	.	CSVGLVTDTQYF	TGCAGCGTTGGACTAGTCACAGATACGCAGTATTTT
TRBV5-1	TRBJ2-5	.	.	CASSLGGLPEQETQYF	TGCGCCAGCAGCTTGGGCGGCCTACCAGAACAAGAGACCCAGTACTTC
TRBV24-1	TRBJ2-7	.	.	CATRPGIYEQYF	TGTGCCACCAGGCCGGGAATTTACGAGCAGTACTTC
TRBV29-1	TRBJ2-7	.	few	CSVRLSRSSYEQYF	TGCAGCGTTCGATTGTCGAGAAGCTCCTACGAGCAGTACTTC
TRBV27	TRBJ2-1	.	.	CASSSKLGQHYNEQFF	TGTGCCAGCAGTTCCAAGCTGGGACAACACTACAATGAGCAGTTCTTC
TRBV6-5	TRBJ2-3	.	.	CASSQVFGPTQYF	TGTGCCAGCAGCCAGGTCTTTGGGCCCACGCAGTATTTT
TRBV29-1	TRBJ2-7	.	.	CSVGRVLGEQYF	TGCAGCGTTGGCAGGGTCTTAGGCGAGCAGTACTTC
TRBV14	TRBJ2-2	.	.	CASSGTPFANTGELFF	TGTGCCAGCAGCGGGACTCCATTTGCGAACACCGGGGAGCTGTTTTTT
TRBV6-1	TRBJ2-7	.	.	CASSETQSGTYEQYF	TGTGCCAGCAGTGAAACACAAAGCGGAACCTACGAGCAGTACTTC
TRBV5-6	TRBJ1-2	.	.	CASSLVQGFGYTF	TGTGCCAGCAGCTTGGTACAGGGTTTTGGCTACACCTTC
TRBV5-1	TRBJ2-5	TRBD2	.	CASSLSGTLQETQYF	TGCGCCAGCAGCCTGAGCGGGACCCTACAAGAGACCCAGTACTTC
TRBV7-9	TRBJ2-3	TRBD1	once	CASSGRTGTDTQYF	TGTGCCAGCAGCGGCCGGACAGGGACAGATACGCAGTATTTT
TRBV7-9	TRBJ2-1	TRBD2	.	CASQLAEGESRQFF	TGTGCCAGCCAACTAGCGGAGGGCGAAAGTCGGCAGTTCTTC
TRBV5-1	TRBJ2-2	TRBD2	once	CASSLGTSRLTGELFF	TGCGCCAGCAGCCTTGGGACTAGCCGGTTGACCGGGGAGCTGTTTTTT
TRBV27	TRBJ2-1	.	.	CASSEPGNEQFF	TGTGCCAGCAGTGAGCCGGGCAATGAGCAGTTCTTC
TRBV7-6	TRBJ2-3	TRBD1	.	CASSSSGQVVTDTQYF	TGTGCCAGCAGCTCATCGGGACAGGTGGTCACAGATACGCAGTATTTT
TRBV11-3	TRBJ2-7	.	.	CASSSSLGLFYEQYF	TGTGCCAGCAGCTCCTCCCTAGGCTTATTCTACGAGCAGTACTTC
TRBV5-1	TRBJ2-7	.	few	CASSLAGQSYEQYF	TGCGCCAGCAGCTTGGCTGGACAGTCCTACGAGCAGTACTTC
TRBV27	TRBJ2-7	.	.	CASSSGSLDYEQYF	TGTGCCAGCAGTTCGGGGAGCCTCGACTACGAGCAGTACTTC
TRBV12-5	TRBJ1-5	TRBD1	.	CASGEDRGLVGPQHF	TGTGCTAGTGGAGAGGACAGGGGCTTGGTGGGGCCCCAGCATTTT
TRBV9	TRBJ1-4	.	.	CASSVYGSQNEKLFF	TGTGCCAGCAGCGTGTACGGTTCACAGAATGAAAAACTGTTTTTT
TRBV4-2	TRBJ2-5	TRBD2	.	CASSQETREGTQYF	TGTGCCAGCAGCCAAGAGACGAGGGAGGGGACCCAGTACTTC
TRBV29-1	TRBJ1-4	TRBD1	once	CSVDSGGKLFF	TGCAGCGTTGATTCAGGGGGAAAACTGTTTTTT
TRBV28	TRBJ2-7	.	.	CASSTRGYRITYEQYF	TGTGCCAGCAGTACAAGGGGATACCGCATCACCTACGAGCAGTACTTC
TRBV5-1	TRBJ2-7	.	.	CASSLGDIHSYEQYF	TGCGCCAGCAGCTTGGGAGACATACATAGCTACGAGCAGTACTTC
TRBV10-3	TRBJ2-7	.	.	CAISDRGQQYF	TGTGCCATCAGTGACAGGGGACAGCAGTACTTC
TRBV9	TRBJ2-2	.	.	CASCGAANTGELFF	TGTGCCAGCTGCGGGGCAGCGAACACCGGGGAGCTGTTTTTT
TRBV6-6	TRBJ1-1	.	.	CATQGAPTEAFF	TGTGCCACCCAAGGGGCCCCCACTGAAGCTTTCTTT
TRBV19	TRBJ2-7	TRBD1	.	CASSGTATPYEQYF	TGTGCCAGTAGTGGGACAGCGACCCCCTACGAGCAGTACTTC
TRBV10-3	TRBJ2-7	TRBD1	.	CAIKTTGGAYEQYF	TGTGCCATCAAAACGACAGGGGGAGCCTACGAGCAGTACTTC
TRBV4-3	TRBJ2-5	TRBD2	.	CASSQDASGRGGQETQYF	TGCGCCAGCAGCCAAGATGCTAGCGGGAGAGGGGGCCAAGAGACCCAGTACTTC
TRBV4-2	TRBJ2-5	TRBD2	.	CASSQGTSVQETQYF	TGTGCCAGCAGCCAAGGTACTAGCGTCCAAGAGACCCAGTACTTC
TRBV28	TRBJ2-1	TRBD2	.	CASSGGTSGIFNEQFF	TGTGCCAGCAGTGGAGGGACTAGCGGGATATTCAATGAGCAGTTCTTC
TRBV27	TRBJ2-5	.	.	CASSLLRNQETQYF	TGTGCCAGCAGTTTACTCAGGAACCAAGAGACCCAGTACTTC
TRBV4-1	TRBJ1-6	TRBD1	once	CASSQVGTGDSPLHF	TGCGCCAGCAGCCAAGTTGGGACAGGGGATTCACCCCTCCACTTT
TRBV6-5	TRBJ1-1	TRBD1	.	CASSSVRDRVLTEAFF	TGTGCCAGCAGTTCCGTCCGGGACAGGGTCCTCACTGAAGCTTTCTTT
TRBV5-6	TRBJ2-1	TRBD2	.	CASSLTGTSGSNEQFF	TGTGCCAGCAGCTTGACCGGGACTAGCGGCTCCAATGAGCAGTTCTTC
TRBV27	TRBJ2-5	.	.	CASSPSSRETQYF	TGTGCCAGCAGTCCATCTAGTAGGGAGACCCAGTACTTC
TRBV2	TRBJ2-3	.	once	CASRNGGTDTQYF	TGTGCCAGCCGGAACGGAGGCACAGATACGCAGTATTTT
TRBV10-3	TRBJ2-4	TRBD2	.	CAISESVAGASGDKNIQYF	TGTGCCATCAGTGAGTCGGTAGCGGGAGCTAGTGGGGATAAAAACATTCAGTACTTC
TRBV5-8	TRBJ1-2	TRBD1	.	CASSLQGAGGYTF	TGTGCCAGCAGCCTTCAGGGGGCGGGGGGCTACACCTTC
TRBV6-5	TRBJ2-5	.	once	CASSPLSRGEETQYF	TGTGCCAGCAGTCCACTTTCACGGGGAGAAGAGACCCAGTACTTC
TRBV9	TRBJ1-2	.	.	CASSAPRVVRDYGYTF	TGTGCCAGCAGCGCCCCTCGAGTGGTGAGGGACTATGGCTACACCTTC
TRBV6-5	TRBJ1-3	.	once	CASSLGVSGNTIYF	TGTGCCAGCAGTTTAGGGGTCTCTGGAAACACCATATATTTT
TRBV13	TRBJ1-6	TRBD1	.	CASSAGGKTYNSPLHF	TGTGCGAGCAGCGCAGGGGGAAAAACCTATAATTCACCCCTCCACTTT
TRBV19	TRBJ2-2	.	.	CASSIGGVRELFF	TGTGCCAGTAGTATTGGGGGCGTCCGGGAGCTGTTTTTT
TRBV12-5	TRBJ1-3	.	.	CASGLGNRMTGSGNTIYF	TGTGCTAGTGGTTTGGGAAACCGGATGACAGGCTCTGGAAACACCATATATTTT
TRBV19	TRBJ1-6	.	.	CASSPSGGGGSPLHF	TGTGCCAGTAGTCCTTCTGGGGGAGGAGGGTCACCCCTCCACTTT
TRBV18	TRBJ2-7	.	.	CASSPSGPQSSYEQYF	TGTGCCAGCTCACCAAGTGGTCCACAGAGCTCCTACGAGCAGTACTTC
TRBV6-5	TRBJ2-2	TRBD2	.	CASSYQRGGELFF	TGTGCCAGCAGTTACCAGCGGGGCGGGGAGCTGTTTTTT